This T cell receptor beta chain was documented in a study of T cell responses to AZD1222 COVID-19 vaccine. Assay used: immunoSEQ multiplex PCR; TCRdb lists only in-frame clones, some missing. This sample has some 130,000 clones, with roughly 90% found just once. The sequence was obtained from an adult in good health. The sample in question was peripheral blood, obtained on day 0 of AZD1222 vaccination.

The DNA of the CDR3 is TGTGCCTGGGCCCGTGAAGGGGCGTATAATTCACCCCTCCACTTT. This codes for CAWAREGAYNSPLHF. V and J are TRBV30 and TRBJ1-6; D is perhaps TRBD1 (5 bases). The V gene lost 5 bases and the J gene lost 4 bases, with 15 bases spanning the gap. This CDR3 has 15 residues. The germline CDR1 and CDR2 sequences are GTSNPN and SVGIG (reference sequence).